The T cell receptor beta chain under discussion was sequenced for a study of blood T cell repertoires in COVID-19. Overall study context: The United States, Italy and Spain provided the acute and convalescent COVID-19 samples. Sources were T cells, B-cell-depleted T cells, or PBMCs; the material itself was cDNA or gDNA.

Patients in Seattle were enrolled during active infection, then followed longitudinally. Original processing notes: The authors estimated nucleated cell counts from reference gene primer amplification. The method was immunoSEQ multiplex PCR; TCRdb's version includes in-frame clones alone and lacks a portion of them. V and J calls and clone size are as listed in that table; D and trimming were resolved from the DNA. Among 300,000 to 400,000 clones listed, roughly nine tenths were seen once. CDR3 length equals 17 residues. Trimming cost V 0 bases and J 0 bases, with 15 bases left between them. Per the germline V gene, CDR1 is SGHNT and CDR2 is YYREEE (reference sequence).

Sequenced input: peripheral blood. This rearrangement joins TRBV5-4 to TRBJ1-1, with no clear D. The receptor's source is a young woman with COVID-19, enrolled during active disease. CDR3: CASSLEPRRALNTEAFF. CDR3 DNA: TGTGCCAGCAGCTTGGAGCCCCGGCGAGCGTTGAACACTGAAGCTTTCTTT.